A selection of T cell receptor beta chains follows, all from one sample in a study of radiation and T cells in renal cell carcinoma. Here immunoSEQ multiplex PCR was the method, and the copy in TCRdb shows in-frame clones only, minus some. The table has roughly 58,000 clones, 60% to 85% seen once. The specimen was blood, collected from a patient whose treatment included radiotherapy and nephrectomy. The source is a man in his sixties with renal cell carcinoma. CDR3s include the opening cysteine and the closing phenylalanine or tryptophan. The order of the fields is J gene, V gene, D gene, clone size, CDR3 DNA, CDR3 protein. A D gene is named only where the DNA matches it firmly. Only part of the rows carry a size: once, few, many, or a class if the clone is expanded.

>TRBJ2-1|TRBV6-4|TRBD2|NA
TGTGCCAGCAGTGAGACTAGCGGGAGTGAGCAGTTCTTC
CASSETSGSEQFF
>TRBJ1-1|TRBV18|NA|NA
TGTGCCAGCTCATCAGTATCTCAGGGGATGACTGAAGCTTTCTTT
CASSSVSQGMTEAFF
>TRBJ2-1|TRBV11-2|TRBD2|NA
TGTGCCAGCAGCCAGCACGGGGGGGACTACAATGAGCAGTTCTTC
CASSQHGGDYNEQFF
>TRBJ2-2|TRBV7-9|TRBD2|NA
TGTGCCAGCAGCTTCCCGACTAGCGGTTACACCGGGGAGCTGTTTTTT
CASSFPTSGYTGELFF
>TRBJ1-2|TRBV10-2|NA|NA
TGCGCCAGCAGTGGTTCAGAAGATGGCTACACCTTC
CASSGSEDGYTF
>TRBJ2-2|TRBV6-6|NA|NA
TGTGCCAGCAGTTACCTTATAACCGGGGAGCTGTTTTTT
CASSYLITGELFF
>TRBJ2-5|TRBV27|TRBD1|NA
TGTGCCACCGCCCCGGGACAGGGGTTGACGGAGACCCAGTACTTC
CATAPGQGLTETQYF
>TRBJ2-1|TRBV4-1|NA|NA
TGCGCCAGCAGCCAAGTATGGGGGGAGGCCATTAATGAGCAGTTCTTC
CASSQVWGEAINEQFF
>TRBJ1-4|TRBV11-2|NA|few
TGTGCCAGCAGCTTTCTGAGGGGAGCTAATGAAAAACTGTTTTTT
CASSFLRGANEKLFF
>TRBJ1-5|TRBV6-1|TRBD1|few
TGTGCCAGCAGGAGGACAGGGGCCTACAATCAGCCCCAGCATTTT
CASRRTGAYNQPQHF
>TRBJ2-2|TRBV14|TRBD2|NA
TGTGCCAGCAGCCAATGGGCCAAGGATCGGGGGGGCACCGGGGAGCTGTTTTTT
CASSQWAKDRGGTGELFF
>TRBJ1-3|TRBV4-3|NA|NA
TGCGCCAGCAGCCAAGCGGGGGTAATCGGATTACCTACTACTGGAAACACCATATATTTT
CASSQAGVIGLPTTGNTIYF
>TRBJ1-1|TRBV19|NA|NA
TGTGCCAGTAGTTCGGGGCTCAACACTGAAGCTTTCTTT
CASSSGLNTEAFF
>TRBJ2-1|TRBV4-3|NA|NA
TGCGCCAGCAGCCAAGATTACGGGCGGTTGGTCTCCTACAATGAGCAGTTCTTC
CASSQDYGRLVSYNEQFF